These T cell receptor beta chains were read from a single sample in a study of T cell changes during pregnancy in multiple sclerosis. Clones were sequenced by immunoSEQ multiplex PCR, and TCRdb holds only the in-frame ones, with some missing. Of fewer than 50,000 clones in the sample, approximately 95% are singletons; the top ten hold approximately 0.31%. The material was CD4+ T cells from peripheral blood mononuclear cells, obtained in the third trimester of pregnancy. These receptors originate from a female donor with multiple sclerosis, enrolled in a pregnancy study. Both conserved end residues are part of each CDR3. A D gene is named only where the DNA matches it firmly.

V	length	D	J	CDR3	DNA
TRBV7-3	17	TRBD2	TRBJ2-7	CASSLKRREKIKYEQYF	TGTGCCAGCAGCTTAAAGCGGCGGGAGAAGATAAAATACGAGCAGTACTTC
TRBV30	14	TRBD1	TRBJ2-1	CASLPRGLIHEQFF	TGTGCCTCCCTTCCCAGGGGGCTAATCCATGAGCAGTTCTTC
TRBV7-2	16	TRBD1	TRBJ2-5	CASSPWGTGPIGTQYF	TGTGCCAGCAGTCCCTGGGGGACAGGGCCTATAGGGACCCAGTACTTC
TRBV30	17	NA	TRBJ2-6	CAWSKNSGVPGANVLTF	TGTGCCTGGAGTAAAAACTCAGGGGTGCCTGGGGCCAACGTCCTGACTTTC
TRBV5-4	15	NA	TRBJ2-2	CASSFRGKVTGELFF	TGTGCCAGCAGCTTCAGAGGGAAGGTAACCGGGGAGCTGTTTTTT
TRBV6-4	14	NA	TRBJ2-3	CASPRFAGTDTQYF	TGTGCCAGCCCCCGTTTCGCGGGCACAGATACGCAGTATTTT
TRBV25-1	18	TRBD2	TRBJ2-6	CASSERLAGVSGANVLTF	TGTGCCAGCAGTGAACGACTAGCGGGAGTCTCCGGGGCCAACGTCCTGACTTTC
TRBV5-5	15	TRBD2	TRBJ2-7	CASSPGGLGTYEQYF	TGTGCCAGCAGCCCGGGGGGGTTGGGTACCTACGAGCAGTACTTC
TRBV2	16	NA	TRBJ2-1	CASSEASRVSYNEQFF	TGTGCCAGCAGTGAAGCGTCGAGGGTTTCCTACAATGAGCAGTTCTTC
TRBV29-1	14	TRBD1	TRBJ1-2	CSVDRGIGDYGYTF	TGCAGCGTTGACAGGGGGATAGGGGACTATGGCTACACCTTC
TRBV21-1	23	NA	TRBJ2-1	CASSKLSLGLAGCSRNSYNEQFF	TGTGCCAGCAGCAAATTGTCCTTAGGACTAGCGGGGTGTTCTAGAAACTCCTACAATGAGCAGTTCTTC
TRBV6-5	14	NA	TRBJ1-1	CASSPRQLNTEAFF	TGTGCCAGCAGTCCCCGACAACTGAACACTGAAGCTTTCTTT
TRBV27	13	NA	TRBJ1-1	CASSLQGNTEAFF	TGTGCCAGCAGTTTACAGGGGAACACTGAAGCTTTCTTT
TRBV4-1	15	NA	TRBJ1-3	CASSQGQGPGGTIYF	TGCGCCAGCAGCCAAGGGCAGGGGCCGGGAGGCACCATATATTTT
TRBV7-9	12	NA	TRBJ2-7	CASSAQGYEQYF	TGTGCCAGCAGCGCACAGGGTTACGAGCAGTACTTC
TRBV27	15	NA	TRBJ1-6	CASIPGWGSNSPLHF	TGTGCCAGCATCCCAGGATGGGGCAGCAATTCACCCCTCCACTTT
TRBV4-1	13	NA	TRBJ1-1	CASSQDEWSEAFF	TGCGCCAGCAGCCAAGATGAGTGGAGTGAAGCTTTCTTT